This TCR beta chain was sequenced during a study of CD8 T cells in ankylosing spondylitis. CDR1 is SQVTM and CDR2 is ANQGSEA in the germline V gene. After removal of 7 bases from V and 3 bases from J, the junction contained 10 bases not matched to a gene. The CDR3 is made up of 16 amino acids. TCRdb used MiXCR to reprocess the 5' RACE reads, holding one entry per CDR3 protein. The sample lists 650,000 to 800,000 distinct CDR3 sequences; roughly 20% were seen once. General observations from the study: CD8+ disease-linked clones were present at relatively low frequencies in blood. Ankylosing spondylitis blood seemed to carry a telltale TCR beta motif made of about 8 highly homologous variants.

As to this clonotype: What it recognizes is unknown.

The gene calls are TRBV29-1 and TRBJ2-1; 12 positions match TRBD2. Sequenced input: blood, either unsorted or a sorted T cell fraction (not recorded which). This clonotype originated in a male donor with ankylosing spondylitis. The CDR3 nucleotides read TGCAGCGCTGTGACTAGCGGGAGTGCGCTCTACAATGAGCAGTTCTTC. It encodes CSAVTSGSALYNEQFF.